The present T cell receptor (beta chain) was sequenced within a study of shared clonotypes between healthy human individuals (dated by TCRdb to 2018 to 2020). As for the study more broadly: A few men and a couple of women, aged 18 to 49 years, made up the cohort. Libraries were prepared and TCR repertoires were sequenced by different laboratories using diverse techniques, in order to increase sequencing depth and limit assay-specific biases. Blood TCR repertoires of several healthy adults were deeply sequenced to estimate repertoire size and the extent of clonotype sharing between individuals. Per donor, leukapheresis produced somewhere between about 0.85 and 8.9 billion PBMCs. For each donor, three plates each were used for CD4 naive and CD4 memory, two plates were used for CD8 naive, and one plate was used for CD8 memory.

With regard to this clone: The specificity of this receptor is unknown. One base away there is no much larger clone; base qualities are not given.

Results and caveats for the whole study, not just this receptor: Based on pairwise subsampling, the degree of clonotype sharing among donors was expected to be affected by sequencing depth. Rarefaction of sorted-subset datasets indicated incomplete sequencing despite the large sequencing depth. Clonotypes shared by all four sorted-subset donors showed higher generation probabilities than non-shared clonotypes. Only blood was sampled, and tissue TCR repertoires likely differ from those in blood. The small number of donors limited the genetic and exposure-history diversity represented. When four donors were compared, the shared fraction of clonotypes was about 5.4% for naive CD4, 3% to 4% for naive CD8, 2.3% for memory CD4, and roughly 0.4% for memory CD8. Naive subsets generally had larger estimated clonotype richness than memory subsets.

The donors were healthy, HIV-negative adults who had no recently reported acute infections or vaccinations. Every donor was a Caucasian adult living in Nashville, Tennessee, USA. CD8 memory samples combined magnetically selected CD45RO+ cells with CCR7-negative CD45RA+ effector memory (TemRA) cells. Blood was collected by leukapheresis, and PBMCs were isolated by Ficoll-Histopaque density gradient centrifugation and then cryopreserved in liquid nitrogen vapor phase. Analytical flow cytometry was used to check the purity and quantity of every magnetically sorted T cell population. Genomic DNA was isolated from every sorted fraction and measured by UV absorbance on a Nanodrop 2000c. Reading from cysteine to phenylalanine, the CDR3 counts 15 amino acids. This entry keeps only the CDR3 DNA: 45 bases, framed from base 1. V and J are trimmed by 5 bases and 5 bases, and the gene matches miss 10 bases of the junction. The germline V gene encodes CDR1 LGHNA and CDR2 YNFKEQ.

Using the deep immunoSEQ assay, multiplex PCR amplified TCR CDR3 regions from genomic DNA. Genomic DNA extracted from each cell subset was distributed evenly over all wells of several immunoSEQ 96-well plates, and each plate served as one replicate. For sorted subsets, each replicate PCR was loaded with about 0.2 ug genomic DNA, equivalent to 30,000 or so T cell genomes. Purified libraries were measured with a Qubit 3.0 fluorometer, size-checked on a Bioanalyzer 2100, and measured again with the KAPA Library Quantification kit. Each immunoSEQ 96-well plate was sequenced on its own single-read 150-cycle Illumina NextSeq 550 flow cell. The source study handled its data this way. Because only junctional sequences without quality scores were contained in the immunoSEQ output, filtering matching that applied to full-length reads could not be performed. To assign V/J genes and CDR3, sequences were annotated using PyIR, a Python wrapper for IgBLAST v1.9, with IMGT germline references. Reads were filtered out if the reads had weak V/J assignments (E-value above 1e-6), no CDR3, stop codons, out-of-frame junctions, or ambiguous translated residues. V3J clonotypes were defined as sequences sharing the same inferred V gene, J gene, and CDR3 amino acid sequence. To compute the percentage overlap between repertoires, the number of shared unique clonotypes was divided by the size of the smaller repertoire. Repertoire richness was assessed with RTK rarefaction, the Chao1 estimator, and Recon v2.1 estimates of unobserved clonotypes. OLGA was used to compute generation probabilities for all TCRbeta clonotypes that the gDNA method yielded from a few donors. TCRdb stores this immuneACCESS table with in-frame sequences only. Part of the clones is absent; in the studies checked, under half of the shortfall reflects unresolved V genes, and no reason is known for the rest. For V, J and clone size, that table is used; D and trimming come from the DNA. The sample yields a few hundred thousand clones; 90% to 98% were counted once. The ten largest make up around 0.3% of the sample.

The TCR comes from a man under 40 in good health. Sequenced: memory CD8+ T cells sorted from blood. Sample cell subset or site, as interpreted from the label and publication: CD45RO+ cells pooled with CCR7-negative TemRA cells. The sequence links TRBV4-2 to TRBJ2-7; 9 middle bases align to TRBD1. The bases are TGTGCCAGCAGCATATCCGGGACAGGGACCCACGAGCAGTACTTC. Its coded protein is CASSISGTGTHEQYF.